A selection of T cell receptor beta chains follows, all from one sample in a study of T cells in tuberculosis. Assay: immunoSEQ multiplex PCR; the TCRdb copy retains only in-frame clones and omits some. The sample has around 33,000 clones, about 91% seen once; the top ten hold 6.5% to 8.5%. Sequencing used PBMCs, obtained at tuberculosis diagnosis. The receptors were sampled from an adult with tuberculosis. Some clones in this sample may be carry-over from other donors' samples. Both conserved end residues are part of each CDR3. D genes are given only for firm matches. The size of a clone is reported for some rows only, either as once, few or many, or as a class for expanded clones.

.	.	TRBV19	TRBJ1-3	CASSIGVAGVGNTIYF	TGTGCCAGTAGTATAGGGGTAGCGGGGGTCGGAAACACCATATATTTT
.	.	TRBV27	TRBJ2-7	CASSGPRRVSGYEQYF	TGTGCCAGCAGTGGGCCGCGCAGGGTATCGGGCTACGAGCAGTACTTC
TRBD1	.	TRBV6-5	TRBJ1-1	CASSYGTGTEAFF	TGTGCCAGCAGTTATGGGACAGGGACTGAAGCTTTCTTT
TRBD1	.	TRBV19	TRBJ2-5	CASREDRSQETQYF	TGTGCCAGTAGGGAGGACAGGAGCCAAGAGACCCAGTACTTC
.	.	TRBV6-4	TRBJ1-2	CASSDSNSYYGYTF	TGTGCCAGCAGTGACTCGAACAGCTACTATGGCTACACCTTC
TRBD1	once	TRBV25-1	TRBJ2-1	CASTYPGQGRNEQFF	TGTGCCAGCACTTACCCGGGACAGGGAAGGAATGAGCAGTTCTTC
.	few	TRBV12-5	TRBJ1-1	CASDTGFTEAFF	TGTGCTAGTGACACAGGGTTCACTGAAGCTTTCTTT
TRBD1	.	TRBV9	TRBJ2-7	CASSVGTAPYEQYF	TGTGCCAGCAGCGTGGGGACAGCGCCCTACGAGCAGTACTTC
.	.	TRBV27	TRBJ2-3	CASSFSSDTQYF	TGTGCCAGCAGTTTTTCCTCTGATACGCAGTATTTT
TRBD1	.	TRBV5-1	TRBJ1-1	CASSLGQGAVHTEAFF	TGCGCCAGCAGCTTGGGACAGGGGGCGGTACACACTGAAGCTTTCTTT
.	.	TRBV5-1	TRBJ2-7	CASNPHGGDEQYF	TGCGCCAGCAACCCTCACGGGGGTGACGAGCAGTACTTC
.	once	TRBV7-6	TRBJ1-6	CASSYGQNSPLHF	TGTGCCAGCAGCTATGGACAGAATTCACCCCTCCACTTT
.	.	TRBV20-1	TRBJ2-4	CSARDRNIQYF	TGCAGTGCTAGAGATCGGAACATTCAGTACTTC
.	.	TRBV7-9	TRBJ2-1	CASSFNTGRLNNEQFF	TGTGCCAGCAGCTTTAATACAGGCCGCTTGAACAATGAGCAGTTCTTC
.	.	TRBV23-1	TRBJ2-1	CASSQSKLPSYNEQFF	TGCGCCAGCAGTCAATCAAAGCTTCCCTCCTACAATGAGCAGTTCTTC
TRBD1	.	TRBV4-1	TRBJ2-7	CASSQDGTGGLSSYEQYF	TGCGCCAGCAGCCAAGATGGGACAGGGGGCCTAAGCTCCTACGAGCAGTACTTC
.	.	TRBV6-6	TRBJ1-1	CASSEGRGRLGAFF	TGTGCCAGCAGTGAGGGCCGCGGCCGCCTAGGGGCTTTCTTT
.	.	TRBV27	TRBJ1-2	CASANYRERDGYTF	TGTGCCAGCGCCAACTACAGGGAAAGGGATGGCTACACCTTC
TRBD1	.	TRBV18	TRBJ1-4	CASHATGVVTNEKLFF	TGTGCCAGCCACGCGACAGGGGTGGTGACTAATGAAAAACTGTTTTTT
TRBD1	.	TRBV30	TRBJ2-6	CAWSVTGAYSGANVLTF	TGTGCCTGGAGTGTAACAGGGGCCTACTCTGGGGCCAACGTCCTGACTTTC
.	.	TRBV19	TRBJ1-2	CASSIHQSYYGYTF	TGTGCCAGTAGTATTCACCAGTCGTATTATGGCTACACCTTC
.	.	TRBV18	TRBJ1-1	CASSLGPGTSEAFF	TGTGCCAGCTCACTTGGCCCGGGGACTTCTGAAGCTTTCTTT
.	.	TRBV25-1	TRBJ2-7	CASSGARVGREYEQYF	TGTGCCAGCAGCGGAGCAAGAGTGGGCAGGGAATACGAGCAGTACTTC
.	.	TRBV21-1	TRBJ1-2	CASSRPGNYGYTF	TGTGCCAGCAGCAGGCCAGGGAACTATGGCTACACCTTC
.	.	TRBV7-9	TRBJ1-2	CASSPGTGYGYTF	TGTGCCAGCAGCCCAGGTACAGGGTATGGCTACACCTTC
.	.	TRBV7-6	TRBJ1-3	CASSLDGHFSGNTIYF	TGTGCCAGCAGCTTAGACGGACACTTCTCTGGAAACACCATATATTTT
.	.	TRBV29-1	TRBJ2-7	CSQGGREQYF	TGCAGCCAAGGAGGGCGCGAGCAGTACTTC
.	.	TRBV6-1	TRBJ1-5	CASGRVSNQPQHF	TGTGCCAGCGGCAGGGTGAGCAATCAGCCCCAGCATTTT
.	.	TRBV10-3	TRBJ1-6	CAISVEDRHNSPLHF	TGTGCCATCTCTGTAGAGGATCGCCATAATTCACCCCTCCACTTT
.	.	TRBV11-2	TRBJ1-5	CASSLSPDSNQPQHF	TGTGCCAGCAGCTTAAGCCCCGACAGTAATCAGCCCCAGCATTTT
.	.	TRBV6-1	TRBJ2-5	CASSPGWHSGGTQYF	TGTGCCAGCAGCCCCGGGTGGCACTCCGGGGGGACCCAGTACTTC
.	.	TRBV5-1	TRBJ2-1	CASSWDFNEQFF	TGCGCCAGCAGCTGGGACTTCAATGAGCAGTTCTTC
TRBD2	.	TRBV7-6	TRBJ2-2	CASSAGTSGRLIPGELFF	TGTGCCAGCAGCGCCGGGACTAGCGGGAGATTGATCCCCGGGGAGCTGTTTTTT
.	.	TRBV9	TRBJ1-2	CASSQETGSISYGYTF	TGTGCCAGCAGCCAAGAAACCGGGTCGATAAGCTATGGCTACACCTTC
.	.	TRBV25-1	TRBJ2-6	CASSADSQFTSGANVLTF	TGTGCCAGCAGCGCGGACAGCCAGTTTACTTCTGGGGCCAACGTCCTGACTTTC
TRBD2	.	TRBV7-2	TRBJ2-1	CASSTVALALAGGYNEQFF	TGTGCCAGCAGCACAGTGGCCTTAGCCCTAGCGGGGGGCTACAATGAGCAGTTCTTC
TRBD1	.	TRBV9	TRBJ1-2	CASSGQGRPNYGYTF	TGTGCCAGCAGCGGACAGGGGCGACCTAACTATGGCTACACCTTC
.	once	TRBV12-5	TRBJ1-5	CASGLGYQIRDTRSNQPQHF	TGTGCTAGTGGTTTGGGGTATCAAATCCGGGACACAAGGAGCAATCAGCCCCAGCATTTT
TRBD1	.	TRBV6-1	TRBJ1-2	CASSELGTGGASNYGYTF	TGTGCCAGCAGTGAACTCGGGACAGGGGGCGCGTCTAACTATGGCTACACCTTC
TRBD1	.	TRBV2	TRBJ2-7	CAGRQGAYEQYF	TGTGCCGGACGACAGGGTGCCTACGAGCAGTACTTC
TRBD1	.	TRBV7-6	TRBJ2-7	CASSLSRGDRGSSYEQYF	TGTGCCAGCAGCTTAAGTAGGGGGGACAGGGGCAGCTCCTACGAGCAGTACTTC
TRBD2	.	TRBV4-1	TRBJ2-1	CASSQVRAGDPCREQFF	TGCGCCAGCAGCCAAGTCAGGGCGGGGGACCCCTGCCGTGAGCAGTTCTTC
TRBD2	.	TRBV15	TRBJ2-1	CATSRSLAGGIYNEQFF	TGTGCCACCAGCAGATCTCTAGCGGGGGGGATCTACAATGAGCAGTTCTTC
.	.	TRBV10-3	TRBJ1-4	CAISEMGDEKLFF	TGTGCCATCAGTGAGATGGGAGATGAAAAACTGTTTTTT
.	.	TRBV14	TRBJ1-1	CASSQGRALVAEAFF	TGTGCCAGCAGCCAAGGCAGGGCCCTTGTCGCTGAAGCTTTCTTT
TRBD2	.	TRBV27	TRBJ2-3	CASSVGLAVYTDTQYF	TGTGCCAGCAGCGTGGGACTAGCGGTTTACACAGATACGCAGTATTTT
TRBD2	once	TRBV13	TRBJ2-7	CASSSGLADSYEQYF	TGTGCCAGCAGCTCTGGACTAGCGGATTCCTACGAGCAGTACTTC
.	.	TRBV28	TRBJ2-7	CASSFNAPPTGQYF	TGTGCCAGCAGTTTCAACGCCCCACCAACCGGGCAGTACTTC
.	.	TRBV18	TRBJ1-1	CASSPPYRTKPEAFF	TGTGCCAGCTCACCACCGTATCGGACTAAACCTGAAGCTTTCTTT
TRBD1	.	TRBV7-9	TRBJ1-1	CASSFPRGQGRVNTEAFF	TGTGCCAGCAGCTTTCCTAGGGGACAGGGGAGGGTGAACACTGAAGCTTTCTTT
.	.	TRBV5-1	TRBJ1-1	CASSLASRNTEAFF	TGCGCCAGCAGCTTGGCCTCCAGGAACACTGAAGCTTTCTTT
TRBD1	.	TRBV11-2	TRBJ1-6	CASSFDRGTSPLHF	TGTGCCAGCAGCTTCGACAGGGGGACTTCACCCCTCCACTTT